This TCR beta chain is from a study of blood T cells in healthy people across ages. Background on the study: About one barcoded beta molecule per two T cells came from capture by template switching. Study outcomes and limitations: Researchers said unsorted PBMCs prevented a conclusive naive versus antigen-experienced comparison.

Note on this clonotype: The antigen is unknown.

With 3 bases removed from V and 4 bases from J, the gap between germline ends came to 15 bases. CDR1 is KGHSH, CDR2 LQKENI, per germline. The CDR3 totals 15 residues. Primers used in a second PCR of roughly 6 to 12 cycles were a sample-barcoded 5' primer and a J-beta primer mix. TCRdb independently ran MiXCR on the 5' RACE reads; one entry per CDR3 protein. Of some 1.6 million distinct CDR3 sequences in the sample, roughly 32% were seen once. The receptor was derived from a woman younger than 45 in good health. Sequenced sample: blood. The rearrangement uses TRBV18 and TRBJ1-1, with a weak D call TRBD1 (5 bases). The CDR3 DNA follows: TGTGCCAGCTCACCCACCCAGTTCCAGGGCACTGAAGCTTTCTTT. It is translated as CASSPTQFQGTEAFF.